This TCR beta chain was found in a study of blood T cell repertoires in COVID-19. TCRdb keeps only in-frame clones here, not all; method: immunoSEQ multiplex PCR. Of fewer than 250,000 clones listed, 88% were seen once; the top ten hold approximately 3.7%. Germline CDR1 is SEHNR and CDR2 is FQNEAQ (reference sequence). This CDR3 spans 14 amino acids. Trimming took 5 bases from V and 4 from J; bases not matched to a gene: 4. The V call is TRBV7-9, the J call TRBJ1-1, with 10 positions matching TRBD1. Sequencing used PBMCs or T cells enriched from blood (not recorded which). The sequence was obtained from a woman under 40 who had been exposed to COVID-19. The DNA for the CDR3 is TGTGCCAGCAGCCGCGACAGGGGGCTCACTGAAGCTTTCTTT. This codes for CASSRDRGLTEAFF.